This TCR beta chain was identified during a study of cytomegalovirus exposure and HLA in healthy donors. Study at large: The Caucasian-associated ancestry cluster contained more than 75% of the approximately 390 genotyped donors. Study conclusions and caveats: In an earlier analysis, about 87% or about 30%: the productive usage of most TCR beta V segments. Later analysis suggested most CMV-associated TCR beta chains were HLA-restricted.

The germline V gene encodes CDR1 SNHLY and CDR2 FYNNEI. Trimming stripped 7 bases from V and 3 bases from J, with 12 bases between. This CDR3 spans 13 amino acids. This clone was observed a single time. Antigen unknown. PCR amplification relied on 60 Vbeta primers (plus 13 Jbeta primers). Measured with immunoSEQ multiplex PCR; TCRdb has only the in-frame clones, and not every one. The data contain 210,000 or so clones, around 80% of them singletons. The J gene is TRBJ1-2, the V gene TRBV2; D remains ambiguous. This clonotype was obtained from a boy aged 5 to 17 in good health and CMV-seronegative. Sample: PBMCs. CDR3 coding DNA: TGTGCCAGCATCTCGGGATATCACTATGGCTACACCTTC. Its protein is CASISGYHYGYTF.